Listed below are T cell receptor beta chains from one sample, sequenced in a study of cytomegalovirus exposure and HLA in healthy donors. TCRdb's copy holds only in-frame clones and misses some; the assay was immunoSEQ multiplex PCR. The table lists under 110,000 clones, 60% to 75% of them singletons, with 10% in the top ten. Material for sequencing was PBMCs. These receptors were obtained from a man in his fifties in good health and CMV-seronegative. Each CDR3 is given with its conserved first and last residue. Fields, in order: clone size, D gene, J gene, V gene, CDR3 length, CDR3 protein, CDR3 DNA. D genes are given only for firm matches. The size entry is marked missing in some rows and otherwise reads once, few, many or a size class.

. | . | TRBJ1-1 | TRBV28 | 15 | CASSSLWTVKTEAFF | TGTGCCAGCAGTTCCCTTTGGACAGTAAAGACTGAAGCTTTCTTT
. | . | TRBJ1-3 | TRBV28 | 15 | CASSLRGKRRNTIYF | TGTGCCAGCAGTTTACGGGGAAAAAGAAGAAACACCATATATTTT
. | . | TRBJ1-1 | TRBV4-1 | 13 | CASSQAWTDEAFF | TGCGCCAGCAGCCAAGCCTGGACAGATGAAGCTTTCTTT
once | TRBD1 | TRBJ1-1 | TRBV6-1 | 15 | CASSEAEGAFTEAFF | TGTGCCAGCAGTGAAGCAGAGGGGGCCTTCACTGAAGCTTTCTTT
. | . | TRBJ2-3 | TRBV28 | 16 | CASSFPAQASTDTQYF | TGTGCCAGCAGTTTCCCGGCGCAGGCCAGCACAGATACGCAGTATTTT
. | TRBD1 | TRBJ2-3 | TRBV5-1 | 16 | CASSLMGQGATDTQYF | TGCGCCAGCAGCTTGATGGGACAGGGGGCAACAGATACGCAGTATTTT
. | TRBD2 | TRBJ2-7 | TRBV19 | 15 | CASSPLSGSSYEQYF | TGTGCCAGTAGTCCCCTTAGCGGGAGCTCCTACGAGCAGTACTTC
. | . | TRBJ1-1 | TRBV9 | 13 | CASSVGGGPEAFF | TGTGCCAGCAGCGTAGGGGGGGGGCCCGAAGCTTTCTTT
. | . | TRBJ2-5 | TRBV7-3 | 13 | CASSPGQKETQYF | TGTGCCAGCAGCCCCGGACAGAAAGAGACCCAGTACTTC
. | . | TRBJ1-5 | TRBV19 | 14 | CASSPVGSNQPQHF | TGTGCCAGTAGTCCCGTCGGTAGCAATCAGCCCCAGCATTTT
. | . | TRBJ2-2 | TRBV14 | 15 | CASSLKRTNTGELFF | TGTGCCAGCAGCCTAAAGCGGACTAACACCGGGGAGCTGTTTTTT
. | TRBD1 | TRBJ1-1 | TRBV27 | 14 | CASSLQGVGTEAFF | TGTGCCAGCAGCCTACAGGGGGTGGGAACTGAAGCTTTCTTT
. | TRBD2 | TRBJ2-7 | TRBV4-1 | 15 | CASGPVASGGYEQYF | TGCGCCAGCGGCCCCGTTGCCAGCGGGGGGTACGAGCAGTACTTC
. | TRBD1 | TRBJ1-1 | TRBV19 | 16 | CASSIGQGRLNTEAFF | TGTGCCAGTAGCATTGGACAGGGGCGGTTGAACACTGAAGCTTTCTTT
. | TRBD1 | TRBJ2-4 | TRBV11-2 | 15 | CASRPQGAGVDIQYF | TGTGCCAGCAGACCACAGGGGGCGGGAGTGGACATTCAGTACTTC
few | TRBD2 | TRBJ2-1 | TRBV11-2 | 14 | CASSLGGEYNEQFF | TGTGCCAGCAGCTTGGGAGGGGAATACAATGAGCAGTTCTTC
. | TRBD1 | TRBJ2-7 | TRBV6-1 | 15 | CASSEGSGTAYEQYF | TGTGCCAGCAGTGAAGGATCTGGGACAGCCTACGAGCAGTACTTC
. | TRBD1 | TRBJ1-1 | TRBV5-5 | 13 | CASSFQGATEAFF | TGTGCCAGCAGCTTCCAGGGGGCAACTGAAGCTTTCTTT
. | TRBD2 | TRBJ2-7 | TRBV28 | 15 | CASSLIGSGRIEQYF | TGTGCCAGCAGTTTGATTGGTAGCGGGAGAATCGAGCAGTACTTC
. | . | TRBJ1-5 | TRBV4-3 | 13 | CASSQDYFQPQHF | TGCGCCAGCAGCCAAGATTATTTTCAGCCCCAGCATTTT
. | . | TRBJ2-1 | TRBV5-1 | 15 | CASSLPQGGCNEQFF | TGCGCCAGCAGCTTACCCCAAGGCGGCTGCAATGAGCAGTTCTTC
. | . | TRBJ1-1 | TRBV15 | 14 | CATSRGGEATEAFF | TGTGCCACCAGCAGAGGTGGGGAGGCCACTGAAGCTTTCTTT
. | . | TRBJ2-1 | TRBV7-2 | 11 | CASSQGGEQFF | TGTGCCAGCAGCCAGGGGGGTGAGCAGTTCTTC
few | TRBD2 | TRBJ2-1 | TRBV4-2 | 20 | CASSALTKLAGTPGYNEQFF | TGTGCCAGCAGCGCGCTTACAAAACTAGCGGGGACCCCGGGGTACAATGAGCAGTTCTTC
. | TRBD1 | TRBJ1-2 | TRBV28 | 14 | CASSLNRGLYGYTF | TGTGCCAGCAGTTTAAACAGGGGGCTCTATGGCTACACCTTC
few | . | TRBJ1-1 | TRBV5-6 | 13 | CASSLTGNTEAFF | TGTGCCAGCAGCTTGACAGGGAACACTGAAGCTTTCTTT
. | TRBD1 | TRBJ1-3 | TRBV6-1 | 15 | CASRRNTGAGNTIYF | TGTGCCAGCAGGCGTAATACAGGGGCTGGAAACACCATATATTTT
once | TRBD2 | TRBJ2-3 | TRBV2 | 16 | CASSVVAGGELNTQYF | TGTGCCAGCAGTGTGGTTGCGGGGGGCGAGCTGAATACGCAGTATTTT
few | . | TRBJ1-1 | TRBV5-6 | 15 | CASSPLVLNPTEAFF | TGTGCCAGCAGCCCTCTAGTCCTTAACCCCACTGAAGCTTTCTTT
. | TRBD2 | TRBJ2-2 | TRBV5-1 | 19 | CASSLKTTSGGAWTGELFF | TGCGCCAGCAGCTTGAAAACGACTAGCGGGGGGGCCTGGACCGGGGAGCTGTTTTTT
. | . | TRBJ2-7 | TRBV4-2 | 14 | CASSQAPAKNEQYF | TGTGCCAGCAGCCAGGCCCCCGCCAAAAACGAGCAGTACTTC
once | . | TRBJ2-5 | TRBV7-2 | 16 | CASTLGGGLLQETQYF | TGTGCCAGCACCCTAGGGGGGGGGCTTTTACAAGAGACCCAGTACTTC
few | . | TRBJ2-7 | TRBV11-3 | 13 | CASSLGQAGEQYF | TGTGCCAGCAGCTTAGGACAGGCCGGGGAGCAGTACTTC